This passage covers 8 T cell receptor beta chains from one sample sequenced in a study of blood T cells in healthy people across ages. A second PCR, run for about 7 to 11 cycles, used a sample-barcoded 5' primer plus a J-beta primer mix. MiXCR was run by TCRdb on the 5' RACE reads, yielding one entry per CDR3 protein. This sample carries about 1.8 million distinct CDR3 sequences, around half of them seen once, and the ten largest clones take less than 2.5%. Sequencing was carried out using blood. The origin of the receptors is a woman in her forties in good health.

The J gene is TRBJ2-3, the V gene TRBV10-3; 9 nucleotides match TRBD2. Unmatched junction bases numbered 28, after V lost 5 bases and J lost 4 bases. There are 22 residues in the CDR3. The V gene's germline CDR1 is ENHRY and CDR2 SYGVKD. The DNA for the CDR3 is TGTGCCATCAGTCACACCGACAGCGGAGCCTACTGGGCGGGGGGGCCAGCAGATACGCAGTATTTT. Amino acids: CAISHTDSGAYWAGGPADTQYF.

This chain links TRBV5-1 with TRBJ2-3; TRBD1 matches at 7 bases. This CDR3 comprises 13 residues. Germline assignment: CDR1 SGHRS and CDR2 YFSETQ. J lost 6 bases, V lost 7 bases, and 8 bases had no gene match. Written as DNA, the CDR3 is TGCGCCAGCGGGAGACAGGGTCACGATACGCAGTATTTT. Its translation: CASGRQGHDTQYF.

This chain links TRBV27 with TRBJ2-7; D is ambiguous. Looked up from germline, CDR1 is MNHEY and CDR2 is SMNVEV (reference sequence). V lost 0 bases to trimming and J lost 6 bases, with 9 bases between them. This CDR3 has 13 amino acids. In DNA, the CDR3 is TGTGCCAGCAGTTTATCCTCAGCGCGCGAGCAGTACTTC. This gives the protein CASSLSSAREQYF.

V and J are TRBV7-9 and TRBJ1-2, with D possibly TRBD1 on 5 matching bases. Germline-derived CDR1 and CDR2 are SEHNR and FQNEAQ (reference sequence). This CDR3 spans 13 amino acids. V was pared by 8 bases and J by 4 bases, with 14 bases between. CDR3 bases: TGTGCCAGCGACGGTGCTGGGGGCTATGGCTACACCTTC. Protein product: CASDGAGGYGYTF. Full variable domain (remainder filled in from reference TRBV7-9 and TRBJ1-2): DTGVSQNPRHKITKRGQNVTFRCDPISEHNRLYWYRQTLGQGPEFLTYFQNEAQLEKSRLLSDRFSAERPKGSFSTLEIQRTEQGDSAMYLCASDGAGGYGYTFGSGTRLTVV.

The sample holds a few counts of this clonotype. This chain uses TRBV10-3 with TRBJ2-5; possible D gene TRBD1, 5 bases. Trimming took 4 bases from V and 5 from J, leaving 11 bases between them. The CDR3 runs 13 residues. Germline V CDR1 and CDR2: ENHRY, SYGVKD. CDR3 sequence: CAISGSRAETQYF. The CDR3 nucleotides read TGTGCCATCAGTGGAAGCAGGGCGGAGACCCAGTACTTC.

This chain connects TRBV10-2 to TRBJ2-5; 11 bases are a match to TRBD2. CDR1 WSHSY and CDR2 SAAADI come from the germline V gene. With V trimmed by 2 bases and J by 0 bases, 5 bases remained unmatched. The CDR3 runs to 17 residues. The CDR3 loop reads CASSEPRTSGYQETQYF. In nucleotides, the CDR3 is TGCGCCAGCAGTGAGCCAAGGACTAGCGGGTACCAAGAGACCCAGTACTTC.

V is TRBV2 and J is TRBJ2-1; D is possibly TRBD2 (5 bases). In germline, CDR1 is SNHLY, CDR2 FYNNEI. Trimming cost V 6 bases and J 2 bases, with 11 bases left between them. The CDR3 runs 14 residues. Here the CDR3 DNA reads TGTGCCAGCAGACAAGACGGGACCTACAATGAGCAGTTCTTC. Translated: CASRQDGTYNEQFF.

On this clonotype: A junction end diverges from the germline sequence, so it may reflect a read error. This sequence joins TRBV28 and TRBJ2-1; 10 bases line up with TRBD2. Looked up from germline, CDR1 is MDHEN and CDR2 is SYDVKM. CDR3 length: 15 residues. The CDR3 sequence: CASSQLAGFYNELYF. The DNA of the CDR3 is TGTGCCAGCAGTCAACTAGCGGGGTTTTACAATGAGCTGTACTTC.